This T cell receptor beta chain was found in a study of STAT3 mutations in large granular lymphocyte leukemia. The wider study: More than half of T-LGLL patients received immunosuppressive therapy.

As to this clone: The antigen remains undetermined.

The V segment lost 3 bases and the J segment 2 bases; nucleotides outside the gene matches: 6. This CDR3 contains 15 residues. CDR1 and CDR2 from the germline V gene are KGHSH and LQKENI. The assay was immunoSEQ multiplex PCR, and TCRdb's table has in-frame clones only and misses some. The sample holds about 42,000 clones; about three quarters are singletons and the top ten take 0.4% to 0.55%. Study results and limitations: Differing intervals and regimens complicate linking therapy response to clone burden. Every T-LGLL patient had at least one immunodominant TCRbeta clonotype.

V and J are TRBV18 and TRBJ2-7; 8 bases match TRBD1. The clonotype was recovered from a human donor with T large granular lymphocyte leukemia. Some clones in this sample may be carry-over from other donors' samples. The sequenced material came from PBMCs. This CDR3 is CASSPPDRATYEQYF. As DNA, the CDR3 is TGTGCCAGCTCACCCCCGGACAGGGCCACCTACGAGCAGTACTTC. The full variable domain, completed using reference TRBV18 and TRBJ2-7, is NAGVMQNPRHLVRRRGQEARLRCSPMKGHSHVYWYRQLPEEGLKFMVYLQKENIIDESGMPKERFSAEFPKEGPSILRIQQVVRGDSAAYFCASSPPDRATYEQYFGPGTRLTVT.